This note documents a single T cell receptor (beta chain) sequence. At least ten counts were recorded for this clonotype. Its antigen remains undetermined. No quality values exist for individual bases; no much larger clone is one base distant. This entry belongs to a study of Graves' ophthalmopathy and Graves' hyperthyroidism (dated by TCRdb to between 2018 and 2020). In terms of the full investigation: Peripheral blood was collected before any treatment was given, at the time of initial diagnosis. To explore V-J signatures that separate ophthalmopathy from hyperthyroidism, a discovery set of 95 to 100 patients was enrolled, consisting of fewer than 45 with ophthalmopathy and some 56 with stable hyperthyroidism. For training and testing, the 100 or so patients in the discovery cohort were randomly divided in a 7:3 ratio. To tell Graves' ophthalmopathy apart from Graves' hyperthyroidism, and to predict which patients would progress to ophthalmopathy, the study relied on TCR beta repertoire signatures. In over 5 hyperthyroidism patients, the T-cell repertoires found in thyroid tissue were compared with those found in blood. The independent validation cohort included 18 hyperthyroidism patients plus 17 patients who later progressed from hyperthyroidism to ophthalmopathy. In total, approximately 140 blood samples were TCR-sequenced: approximately 40 ophthalmopathy, approximately 75 hyperthyroidism and around 17 hyperthyroidism-to-ophthalmopathy patients. Following sampling, methimazole starting at 30 mg daily was administered to hyperthyroidism patients, and high-dose intravenous methylprednisolone was administered to ophthalmopathy patients. The investigation overall reported the following: In cross-validation, the 13-signature model distinguished ophthalmopathy from stable hyperthyroidism with roughly 90% sensitivity and 81.08% specificity, and in the test set the corresponding values were about 80% and 75%. Sample size was not predetermined statistically, and investigators were not blinded to group allocation. In validation, the model predicted ophthalmopathy progression with about 64% sensitivity and 72.22% specificity; about a dozen predicted patients were CT-confirmed with GO in a median of roughly 6.8 months. Most of the expanded thyroid clonotypes with a frequency above 0.001 were also detected in blood, and it was suggested that the thyroid immune response may be reflected by blood repertoires.

For repertoire sequencing, TCR beta CDR3 regions were amplified from RNA transcripts. A first-round RT-PCR used HTBI primers with the Qiagen OneStep RT-PCR kit, followed by a second-round multiplex PCR, size selection and purification. Libraries were sequenced paired-end with 100 bp reads on an Illumina HiSeq2000. Per the source publication's procedure: SOAPnuke was used to process the reads, removing any read that contained adapters or uncalled bases, had a mean Phred below 15, or lacked an exact match to the constant primer or identifier. COPE v1.2.5 was used to merge the high-quality paired reads. Each unique nucleotide sequence was defined as a clonotype, and clonotypes were aligned to IMGT TRB V, D and J references with MiTCR v1.1. Only V-J combinations with frequency above 0.0001 were analysed, covering more than 99% of repertoires. For each V-J combination, a TCR clonal expansion and chaos score was defined as F50 clonal expansion divided by the chaos observed in the TCRdist matrix. Welch's t-statistics and random forest were used to narrow the features down to more than 10 V-J combinations, which were then fed into a naive Bayes classifier. The similarity between thyroid and blood repertoires was quantified using the Morisita-Horn index. TCRdb handled the public reads itself, with Q25 trimming in fastp and clone calling in MiXCR, and kept productive beta chains. All rows with the same CDR3 protein become a single entry with the most common DNA and genes. The V and J calls were determined by TCRdb, not by the authors. Recorded for this sample are about 180,000 distinct CDR3 sequences; over 35% of them occurred a single time. The ten largest account for about 6% of the sample.

Patients with ophthalmopathy had moderately to severely active disease, with a Clinical Activity Score of 3 or more, a NOSPECS grade of 4 or more, and a disease duration of less than 3 months. Patients were excluded if they had other autoimmune diseases, uncontrolled infections, pregnancy or lactation. Clinical symptoms, serum thyroxine, TRAb, thyroid ultrasound and orbital computed tomography formed the basis of the diagnosis. Using Ficoll-Paque density gradient centrifugation, PBMCs were isolated from 10 ml of fresh peripheral blood. Total RNA was extracted using Trizol reagent, and RNA quality was checked on an Agilent 2100 Bioanalyzer. V ends up 3 bases short and J 5 bases short, with an unmatched junction base count of 8. CDR1 and CDR2 (SGHDT, YYEEEE) derive from the germline V gene. The CDR3 covers 15 residues, taking in both the cysteine and the phenylalanine. Only CDR3 DNA remains: 45 bases, in frame from the first base.

Rearrangement joined TRBV5-6 to TRBJ2-5; 9 central bases correspond to TRBD1. This clonotype was obtained from a woman between 35 and 50 years old with Graves' ophthalmopathy. Donor details come from another sample of the same person, matched by shared clones. The sequenced sample consisted of peripheral blood. DNA sequence: TGTGCCAGCAGCTATGGACAGGGGACGTTTGAGACCCAGTACTTC. It encodes CASSYGQGTFETQYF.